A single sample gave rise to the 6 T cell receptor beta chains below, sequenced in a study of spatial heterogeneity in lung cancer. Study-wide results and caveats: Within tumors, counts of expanded alpha and beta TCRs tracked tumor mutation counts.

Time point defined: sample taken at primary tumor resection. These receptors are not linked to any known antigen. A single record per CDR3 protein comes from TCRdb applying MiXCR to the 5' RACE reads. The table includes about 13,000 distinct CDR3 sequences, more than 5.5% detected once. The starting material was lung tumor tissue, obtained at surgery. The receptor source for this set is a female donor with early-stage non-small cell lung cancer.

This clonotype was picked up many times. This sequence joins TRBV12-3 or TRBV12-4 and TRBJ2-1; 9 bases line up with TRBD1. Trimming took 6 bases from V and 5 from J; bases not matched to a gene: 8. The CDR3 consists of 15 residues. The CDR3 nucleotides are TGTGCCAGCAGGATAGACAGGGGGGTAAACAATGAGCAGTTCTTC. Protein sequence: CASRIDRGVNNEQFF.

In its sample, this clonotype is medium-sized. The rearrangement uses TRBV20-1 and TRBJ1-2, with D unclear. V lost 0 bases to trimming and J lost 6 bases, with 5 bases between them. CDR3 size: 11 residues. The germline V gene has CDR1 DFQATT and CDR2 SNEGSKA (reference sequence). Here the CDR3 reads CSARDFDGYTF. For the CDR3, the DNA is TGCAGTGCTAGAGATTTCGATGGCTACACCTTC.

By share of the sample, this clonotype is medium-sized (0.01 to 0.1%). This chain uses TRBV2 with TRBJ1-5; TRBD1 is a possible D gene (6 bases). Germline CDR1 SNHLY, CDR2 FYNNEI. The CDR3 contains 14 residues. The V end was cut by 6 bases, the J end by 6 bases, with 15 bases between. The CDR3, as DNA: TGTGCCAGCAGCGCTCAGGGGCGGGCTCAGCCCCAGCATTTT. Protein sequence: CASSAQGRAQPQHF. The full variable domain, in which reference TRBV2 and TRBJ1-5 provide the parts outside the CDR3, is EPEVTQTPSHQVTQMGQEVILRCVPISNHLYFYWYRQILGQKVEFLVSFYNNEISEKSEIFDDQFSVERPDGSNFTLKIRSTKLEDSAMYFCASSAQGRAQPQHFGDGTRLSIL.

Sample share makes this clonotype medium-sized. The J gene is TRBJ2-7, the V gene TRBV7-2, with TRBD2 as a possible D gene (6 bases). This CDR3 contains 14 residues. The germline V gene encodes CDR1 SGHTA and CDR2 FQGNSA. Trimming pared 1 base from V and 3 bases from J, leaving 10 bases between. The DNA for the CDR3 is TGTGCCAGCAGCTTAGGGACCGGGAGCTACGAGCAGTACTTC. Its translation: CASSLGTGSYEQYF.

At least ten counts were recorded for this clonotype. V and J are TRBV11-2 and TRBJ1-6, with a tentative D call TRBD1 (5 bases). Germline V gene sequence: CDR1 SGHAT, CDR2 FQNNGV. Trimming removed 0 bases from V and 11 bases from J, with 11 bases in between. The CDR3 loop spans 14 amino acids. Here the CDR3 reads CASSLDRTDTPLHF. DNA of the CDR3: TGTGCCAGCAGCTTAGACAGGACGGACACACCCCTCCACTTT.

This clonotype was picked up many times. The gene calls are TRBV6-5 and TRBJ1-1; D is uncertain. This CDR3 has 15 amino acids. Trimming stripped 8 bases from V and 1 base from J, with 17 bases between. Per germline, CDR1 MNHEY and CDR2 SVGAGI. The CDR3 nucleotides read TGTGCCAGCGGTGGCCTAGGCTTTCCGAACACTGAAGCTTTCTTT. Translated: CASGGLGFPNTEAFF.